The T cell receptor beta chain under discussion was sequenced for a study of blood T cell repertoires in COVID-19 (dated by TCRdb to 2018 to 2021). With regard to the full study: Samples covering the acute and convalescent phases of COVID-19 were provided by collaborators in the United States, Italy and Spain. Subjects who had been exposed to COVID-19, were actively infected with it, or had recovered from it provided the deeply sampled blood TCRbeta repertoires that made up the dataset. Samples came from the ongoing ImmuneRACE study (first 160 participants) plus 1,254 subjects from 6 global collaborators. The material from the prospective study consisted of cDNA or gDNA derived from T cells, B-cell-depleted T cells, or PBMCs. Where HLA class I and class II types were available, the types were taken from metadata supplied by the sample provider, not from assay-based typing. A freely available public database, intended as a resource for researchers studying the immune response to SARS-CoV-2, is where the repertoires were released. Nearly every sample came with metadata listing a de-identified subject ID, COVID-19 status, age in years and sex. What the research found in general, with its limitations: How much clinical and demographic metadata was included differed by source and by participant, and the metadata was provided uncurated.

In regard to this clone: It has no known antigen specificity. Base qualities are not provided; no much larger clone lies one nucleotide away.

Each collaborating institution followed its own protocols to collect whole blood in K2EDTA tubes. For TCRbeta analysis, collaborators shipped samples as frozen whole blood, isolated PBMCs, or DNA extracted from either of those sample types. The CDR3 has 13 amino acids, counting the end cysteine and phenylalanine. Only the CDR3 region is kept as DNA, spanning 39 bases read in frame from base 1. The germline V gene (reference sequence) gives CDR1 as SGHNT and CDR2 as YYREEE. V is cut by 5 bases and J by 1 base, and the space between the germline ends is 9 bases. TCRbeta CDR3 regions were amplified from genomic DNA by means of the immunoSEQ Assay, a bias-controlled multiplex PCR. As for the original processing: The number of nucleated cells in each sample was estimated by amplification of reference gene primers within the assay. Sequence reads were collapsed and filtered to measure the absolute abundance of every unique TCRbeta CDR3 rearrangement. For each sample, productive Simpson clonality was calculated by taking the square root of Simpson's diversity index across productive rearrangements. The table comes from immuneACCESS by way of TCRdb, which keeps in-frame sequences with V and J called. Part of the clones is missing from these tables; in studies checked, under half for an unresolved V gene and the rest for unknown reasons. D and trimming were read from the DNA, whereas the V and J calls and clone size are those reported in that table. The sample table records fewer than 500,000 clones; more than 75% of these occur just once. The ten largest clonotypes hold about 1.2% of the sample.

This receptor was obtained from a human donor with acute or convalescent COVID-19. The donor label of this sample is uncertain. The sequence is built from TRBV5-4 and TRBJ1-1; the D gene is unclear. Sequenced sample: peripheral blood. The DNA sequence is TGTGCCAGCAGATACAGTCAGAACACTGAAGCTTTCTTT. It translates to CASRYSQNTEAFF.